The 15 T cell receptor beta chains in this list originate from one sample, sequenced in a study of spatial heterogeneity in lung cancer. TCRdb reprocessed the 5' RACE reads with MiXCR, giving one entry per CDR3 protein. The data contain 35,000 to 55,000 distinct CDR3 sequences, roughly 7% of them singletons. Regarding time point: sample taken at primary tumor resection. Whole RNA, isolated from tumor, nontumor lung or frozen PBMC, was sequenced without prior sorting. The specimen was PBMCs, collected at surgery. The receptors originated from a female donor with early-stage non-small cell lung cancer.

This clonotype was observed once. The genes are TRBV5-1 and TRBJ2-3; tentative D call: TRBD1 (6 bases). Germline CDR1 is SGHRS and CDR2 is YFSETQ. Trimming left V 0 bases short and J 2 bases short, with 16 bases between. This CDR3 is built from 17 residues. This CDR3 reads CASSLGQGSNPTDTQYF. The CDR3 DNA sequence: TGCGCCAGCAGCTTGGGGCAGGGGTCAAACCCCACAGATACGCAGTATTTT.

This clonotype was observed a few times. The chain links TRBV6-5 to TRBJ1-6, with D unresolved. Trimming left V 4 bases short and J 6 bases short, with 7 bases between. CDR3 length equals 13 residues. The V gene's germline CDR1 is MNHEY and CDR2 SVGAGI. CDR3: CASSSQFNSPLHF. For the CDR3, the DNA is TGTGCCAGCAGTTCACAGTTTAATTCACCCCTCCACTTT.

This clonotype was seen at least ten times. The rearrangement links TRBV20-1 to TRBJ1-2, with D hard to call. Germline-derived CDR1 and CDR2 are DFQATT and SNEGSKA (reference sequence). The CDR3 totals 14 residues. The V and J ends lost 3 bases and 4 bases respectively, with 15 bases between them. The CDR3 is CSARGQTDFYGYTF. CDR3 DNA sequence: TGCAGTGCTAGGGGCCAGACGGATTTCTATGGCTACACCTTC.

In this sample, this clonotype turned up many times. The V gene is TRBV28, the J gene TRBJ1-1; the D gene is possibly TRBD1 (6 bases). The V gene's germline CDR1 is MDHEN and CDR2 SYDVKM. The ends were cut back, 2 bases at V and 8 bases at J, with 9 bases in the middle. The CDR3 is made up of 12 amino acids. The CDR3 DNA sequence: TGTGCCAGCAGTTTACTCGGGACAGAAGCTTTCTTT. It yields the protein CASSLLGTEAFF. Full variable domain (rest looked up from reference TRBV28 and TRBJ1-1): DVKVTQSSRYLVKRTGEKVFLECVQDMDHENMFWYRQDPGLGLRLIYFSYDVKMKEKGDIPEGYSVSREKKERFSLILESASTNQTSMYLCASSLLGTEAFFGQGTRLTVV.

This clonotype was counted between two and nine times. The chain recombines TRBV7-2 with TRBJ1-2, with 7 bases aligning to TRBD1. V was pared by 11 bases and J by 0 bases, with 9 bases of the junction left unmatched. There are 14 residues in the CDR3. Looked up from germline, CDR1 is SGHTA and CDR2 is FQGNSA. The CDR3 sequence is CARQGITANYGYTF. The CDR3 nucleotides read TGTGCCCGACAGGGAATAACTGCTAACTATGGCTACACCTTC.

This chain connects TRBV6-2 or TRBV6-3 to TRBJ2-2; the match to TRBD1 covers 8 bases. V lost 4 bases to trimming and J lost 6 bases; unmatched junction nucleotides: 4. The CDR3 covers 14 residues. CDR1 and CDR2 from the germline V gene are MNHEY and SVGEGT. The CDR3 spells CASSWDRLAGELFF. For the CDR3, the DNA is TGTGCCAGCAGTTGGGACAGGTTGGCCGGGGAGCTGTTTTTT.

This clonotype was seen repeatedly, ten times or more. This sequence joins TRBV5-4 and TRBJ2-1; D ambiguous. The CDR3 spans 18 residues. Trimming cost V 4 bases and J 0 bases, with 20 bases left between them. Germline assignment: CDR1 SGHNT and CDR2 YYREEE (reference sequence). This chain's CDR3 is CASSPHFLVYVSYNEQFF. The CDR3 DNA reads as TGTGCCAGCAGCCCTCACTTTCTGGTGTACGTCTCCTACAATGAGCAGTTCTTC.

In its sample, this clonotype was seen a few times. The chain is built from TRBV7-9 and TRBJ2-3; TRBD1 matches 8 bases. CDR1 and CDR2 from the germline V gene are SEHNR and FQNEAQ (reference sequence). Losses at the gene ends were 5 bases for V and 2 bases for J; bases not matched to a gene: 6. The CDR3 runs 15 residues. The CDR3 bases are TGTGCCAGCAGCCCCCGACAGGGGAACACAGATACGCAGTATTTT. Protein sequence: CASSPRQGNTDTQYF.

This clonotype occurred a few times. This chain joins TRBV6-6 and TRBJ1-2; D unresolved. CDR3 size: 14 residues. The germline V gene has CDR1 MNHNY and CDR2 SVGAGI (reference sequence). V gave up 0 bases and J gave up 2 bases, with 7 bases separating them. CDR3 amino acids: CASSYSESNYGYTF. The CDR3, as DNA: TGTGCCAGCAGTTACTCAGAGTCAAACTATGGCTACACCTTC.

In this sample, this clonotype turned up many times. The chain combines TRBV6-1 with TRBJ2-7; D ambiguous. Germline-derived CDR1 and CDR2 are MNHNS and SASEGT. The germline V and J ends were trimmed by 1 base and 2 bases, with 15 bases remaining between them. The CDR3 sequence is 16 residues long. The CDR3 loop is CASSEVRTALAYEQYF. The CDR3 DNA sequence: TGTGCCAGCAGTGAAGTTCGCACAGCATTAGCCTACGAGCAGTACTTC.

In this sample, this clonotype turned up a few times. The rearrangement links TRBV6-2 or TRBV6-3 to TRBJ2-7; no clear D. CDR1 MNHEY and CDR2 SVGEGT come from the germline V gene. The V and J ends lost 5 bases and 2 bases respectively, with 19 bases between them. The CDR3 contains 16 residues. The CDR3 DNA reads as TGTGCCAGCAGTGAACCCCGGGCCAATCGTCCCTACGAGCAGTACTTC. Residues: CASSEPRANRPYEQYF.

CDR3 sequence reads: CSATRTGKTGELFF. The CDR3 nucleotides are TGCAGTGCTACCCGGACAGGGAAAACCGGGGAGCTGTTTTTT. The chain recombines TRBV20-1 with TRBJ2-2; the match to TRBD1 covers 8 bases. V lost 4 bases, J lost 5 bases, and 6 bases stayed unmatched. The CDR3 extends over 14 amino acids. Germline CDR1 and CDR2: DFQATT and SNEGSKA (reference sequence).

This clonotype was observed at least ten times. Relative to the germline gene, one junction end is altered; a read error may explain this. V gene TRBV6-4 combines with J gene TRBJ2-3; tentatively, D is TRBD2 (6 bases). The CDR3 sequence is 13 residues long. CDR1 MRHNA and CDR2 SNTAGT come from the germline V gene. The CDR3 here is CASSDSASGPIFF. Written as DNA, the CDR3 is TGTGCCAGCAGTGACTCTGCAAGCGGGCCAATATTTTTT.

The rearrangement uses TRBV9 and TRBJ2-1; 8 nucleotides align to TRBD1. Germline CDR1 reads SGDLS; CDR2 reads YYNGEE. Unmatched junction bases numbered 8, after V lost 0 bases and J lost 3 bases. The CDR3 length is 17 residues. CDR3 in DNA: TGTGCCAGCAGCGTAGGTAGGGACAGGTCTTACTACAATGAGCAGTTCTTC. Its translation is CASSVGRDRSYYNEQFF.

This clonotype was detected ten times or more. V gene TRBV20-1 combines with J gene TRBJ2-3; 7 positions agree with TRBD2. V trimming: 5 bases; J trimming: 6 bases; junction bases outside the gene matches: 5. The germline V gene encodes CDR1 DFQATT and CDR2 SNEGSKA (reference sequence). This CDR3 spans 12 amino acids. The CDR3 DNA follows: TGCAGTGCTGTCGGGCGGGGGGATACGCAGTATTTT. Encoded protein: CSAVGRGDTQYF.